Presented here are 7 T cell receptor beta chains from one specimen sequenced in a study of cytomegalovirus exposure and HLA in healthy donors. Researchers ran the PCR with 60 Vbeta and 13 Jbeta primers. TCRdb's copy holds only in-frame clones and misses some; the assay was immunoSEQ multiplex PCR. The table has 65,000 to 85,000 clones, around four fifths seen once. The sample comprised PBMCs. The source is a middle-aged man in good health and CMV-seropositive.

This chain uses TRBV7-2 with TRBJ2-5, with a weak D call TRBD2 (6 bases). The ends were cut back, 5 bases at V and 2 bases at J, with 12 bases in the middle. Germline V gene data show CDR1 as SGHTA and CDR2 as FQGNSA. The CDR3 has 14 residues. CDR3 loop: CASSGGTSQETQYF. CDR3 DNA: TGTGCCAGCAGCGGGGGGACTTCTCAAGAGACCCAGTACTTC.

The V and J genes are TRBV6-6 and TRBJ2-5; 7 bases align to TRBD2. Germline CDR1 and CDR2: MNHNY and SVGAGI (reference sequence). V shed 6 bases and J 4 bases; nucleotides not matched to a gene: 8. The CDR3 length is 14 residues. DNA for the CDR3: TGTGCCAGCAGAGGGTCGGGAGGTTCAGAGACCCAGTACTTC. It encodes CASRGSGGSETQYF.

Comment on this clone: The same CDR3 can be traced to other DNA sequences in this sample. J is TRBJ1-3 and V is TRBV27; 8 nucleotides agree with TRBD1. Losses at the gene ends were 6 bases for V and 4 bases for J; bases not matched to a gene: 8. The CDR3 contains 15 residues. Per germline, CDR1 MNHEY and CDR2 SMNVEV (reference sequence). CDR3 in DNA: TGTGCCAGCAGCCGTCAGGGGGCCGGAGGAAACACCATATATTTT. This sequence encodes CASSRQGAGGNTIYF.

This clone was observed a handful of times. The CDR3 protein is CASSRDRAPTYEQYF. Here the CDR3 DNA reads TGCGCCAGCAGCCGCGACAGGGCGCCCACCTACGAGCAGTACTTC. The rearrangement links TRBV4-3 to TRBJ2-7; TRBD1 matches at 7 bases. CDR3 length equals 15 residues. Germline V CDR1 and CDR2: LGHNA, YSLEER. The ends lost 4 bases at V and 2 bases at J; junction bases unmatched: 8.

The chain joins TRBV15 to TRBJ2-5; tentative D call: TRBD2 (7 bases). The germline CDR1 and CDR2 sequences are LNHNV and YYDKDF (reference sequence). Trimming removed 0 bases at V and 5 bases at J, with 10 bases between. This CDR3 has 14 amino acids. CDR3: CATSRDGGQETQYF. The DNA of the CDR3 is TGTGCCACCAGCAGAGACGGGGGGCAGGAGACCCAGTACTTC.

This rearrangement joins TRBV29-1 to TRBJ1-4; 9 positions match TRBD1. Trimming removed 2 bases from V and 10 bases from J; junction bases left unmatched: 5. The CDR3 covers 13 residues. In germline, CDR1 is SQVTM, CDR2 ANQGSEA. The DNA of the CDR3 is TGCAGCGTTGAAATGGGACAGGGAGGAAAACTGTTTTTT. Translation: CSVEMGQGGKLFF.

V is TRBV6-6 and J is TRBJ2-2; the D gene is possibly TRBD2 (7 bases). The CDR3 length is 14 residues. Germline CDR1 and CDR2: MNHNY and SVGAGI (reference sequence). Between the trimmed V and J ends, which lost 8 bases and 6 bases, there was a span of 16 bases. The CDR3 reads CASDRTRGAGELFF. In DNA, the CDR3 is TGTGCCAGCGATCGGACTAGGGGGGCCGGGGAGCTGTTTTTT.